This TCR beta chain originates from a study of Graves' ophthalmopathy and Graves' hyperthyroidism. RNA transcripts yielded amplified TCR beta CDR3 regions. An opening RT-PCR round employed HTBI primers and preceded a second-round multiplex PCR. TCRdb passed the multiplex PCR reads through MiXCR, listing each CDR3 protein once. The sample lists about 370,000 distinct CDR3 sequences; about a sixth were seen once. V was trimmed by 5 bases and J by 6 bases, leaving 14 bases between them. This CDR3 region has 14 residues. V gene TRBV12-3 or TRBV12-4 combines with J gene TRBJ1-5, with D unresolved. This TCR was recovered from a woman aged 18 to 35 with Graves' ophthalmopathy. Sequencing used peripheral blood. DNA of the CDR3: TGTGCCAGCAGTGAAGCGCTTGGCGGTCAGCCCCAGCATTTT. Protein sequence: CASSEALGGQPQHF.